The clone carrying this TCR beta chain was found once. As yet, its antigen is unknown. Regarding treatment: 15 to 20 received Ad26.COV2.S at low or high dose, single or two shots; 5 received placebo; per-sample allocation not given. Day 63 following the first vaccine or placebo injection was when the samples were taken. Aged 18-55 years, donor was enrolled in Boston in 2020. An Ad26 vector expressing Wuhan-strain SARS-CoV-2 spike served as the vaccine. Clones were sequenced by immunoSEQ multiplex PCR, and TCRdb holds only the in-frame ones, with some missing. The sample lists about 430,000 clones, 80% to 95% occurring once. The sample is drawn from a study of Ad26.COV2.S vaccination and SARS-CoV-2 variants. Study-wide findings and caveats: Spike-specific responses of CD8+ and CD4+ T cells were reported to display substantial breadth after vaccination.

The sequence derives from a person between 18 and 60 years old who received the Ad26.COV2.S COVID-19 vaccine or a placebo. Material: peripheral blood, obtained in a trial of Ad26.COV2.S vaccine versus placebo.

This CDR3 reads CASRGTTLYEQYF. The CDR3 nucleotides are TGTGCCAGTAGGGGGACTACCCTCTACGAGCAGTACTTC. The rearrangement joins TRBV6-5 to TRBJ2-7; D perhaps matches TRBD2 (7 bases). The germline CDR1 and CDR2 sequences are MNHEY and SVGAGI. The CDR3 consists of 13 residues. Trimming left V 9 bases short and J 3 bases short, with 15 bases between.